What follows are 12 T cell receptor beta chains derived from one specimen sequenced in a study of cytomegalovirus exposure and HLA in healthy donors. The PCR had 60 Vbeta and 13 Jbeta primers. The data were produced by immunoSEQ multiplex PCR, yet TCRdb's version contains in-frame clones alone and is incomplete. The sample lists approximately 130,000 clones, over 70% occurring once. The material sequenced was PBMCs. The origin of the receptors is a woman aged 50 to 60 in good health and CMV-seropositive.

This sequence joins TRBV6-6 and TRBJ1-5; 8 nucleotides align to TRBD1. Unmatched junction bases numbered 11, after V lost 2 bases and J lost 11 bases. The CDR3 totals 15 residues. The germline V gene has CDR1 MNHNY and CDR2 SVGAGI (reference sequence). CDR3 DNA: TGTGCCAGCAGTTACCACCCAGGACAGGGTAGCGCCCAGCATTTT. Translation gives CASSYHPGQGSAQHF.

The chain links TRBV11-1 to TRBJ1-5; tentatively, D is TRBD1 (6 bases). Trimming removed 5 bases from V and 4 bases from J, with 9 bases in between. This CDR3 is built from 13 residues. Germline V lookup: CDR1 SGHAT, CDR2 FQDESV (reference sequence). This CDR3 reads CASSLDRNQPQHF. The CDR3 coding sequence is TGTGCCAGCAGCCTGGACAGAAATCAGCCCCAGCATTTT.

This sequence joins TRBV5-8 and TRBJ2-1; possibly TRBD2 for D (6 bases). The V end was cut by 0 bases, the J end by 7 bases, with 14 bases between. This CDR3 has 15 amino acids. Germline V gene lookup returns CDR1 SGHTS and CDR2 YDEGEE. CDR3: CASSLGTTGRNEQFF. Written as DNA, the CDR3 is TGTGCCAGCAGCTTGGGGACTACAGGACGTAATGAGCAGTTCTTC.

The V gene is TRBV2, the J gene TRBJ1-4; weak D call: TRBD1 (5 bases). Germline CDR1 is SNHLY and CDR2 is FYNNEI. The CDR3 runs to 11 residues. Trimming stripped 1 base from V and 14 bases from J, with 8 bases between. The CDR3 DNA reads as TGTGCCAGCAGTGAAGTTTCAGGGCTGTTTTTT. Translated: CASSEVSGLFF.

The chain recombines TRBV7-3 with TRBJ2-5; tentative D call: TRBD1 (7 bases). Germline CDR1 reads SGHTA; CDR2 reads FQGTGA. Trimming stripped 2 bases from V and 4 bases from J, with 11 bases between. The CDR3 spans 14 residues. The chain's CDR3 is CASSLQGGGETQYF. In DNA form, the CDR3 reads TGTGCCAGCAGCTTACAGGGGGGAGGAGAGACCCAGTACTTC.

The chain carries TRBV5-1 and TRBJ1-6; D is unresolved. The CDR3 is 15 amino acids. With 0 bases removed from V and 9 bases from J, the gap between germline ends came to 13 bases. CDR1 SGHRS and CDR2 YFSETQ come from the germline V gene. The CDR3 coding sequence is TGCGCCAGCAGCTTGGGCAATACCCTACTTTCACCCCTCCACTTT. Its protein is CASSLGNTLLSPLHF.

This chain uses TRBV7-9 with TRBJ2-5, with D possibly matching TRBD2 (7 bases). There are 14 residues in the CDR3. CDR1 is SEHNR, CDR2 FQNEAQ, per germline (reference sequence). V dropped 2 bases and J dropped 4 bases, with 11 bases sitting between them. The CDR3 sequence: CASSLPGEGETQYF. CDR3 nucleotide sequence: TGTGCCAGCAGCTTACCAGGGGAGGGAGAGACCCAGTACTTC.

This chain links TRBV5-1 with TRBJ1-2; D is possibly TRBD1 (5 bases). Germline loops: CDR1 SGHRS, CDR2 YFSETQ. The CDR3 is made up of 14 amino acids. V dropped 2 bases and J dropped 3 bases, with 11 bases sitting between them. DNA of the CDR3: TGCGCCAGCAGCTTCACAGGTTATCACTATGGCTACACCTTC. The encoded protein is CASSFTGYHYGYTF.

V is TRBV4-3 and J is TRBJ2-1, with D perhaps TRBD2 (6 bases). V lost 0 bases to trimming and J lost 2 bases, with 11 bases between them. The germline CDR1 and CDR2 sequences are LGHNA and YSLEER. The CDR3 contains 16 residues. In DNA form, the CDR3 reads TGCGCCAGCAGCCAAGAGCCGGGAGTTACCTACAATGAGCAGTTCTTC. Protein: CASSQEPGVTYNEQFF.

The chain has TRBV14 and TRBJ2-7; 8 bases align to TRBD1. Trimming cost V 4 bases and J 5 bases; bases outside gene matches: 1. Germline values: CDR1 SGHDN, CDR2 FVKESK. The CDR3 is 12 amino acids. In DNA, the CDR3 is TGTGCCAGCAGCCTCAGGGGGCACGAGCAGTACTTC. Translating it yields CASSLRGHEQYF.

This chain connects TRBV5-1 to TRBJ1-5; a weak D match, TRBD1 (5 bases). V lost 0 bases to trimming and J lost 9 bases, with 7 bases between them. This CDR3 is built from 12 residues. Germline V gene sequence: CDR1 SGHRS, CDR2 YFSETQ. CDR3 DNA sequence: TGCGCCAGCAGCTTGGATCAGGGGCCCCAGCATTTT. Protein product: CASSLDQGPQHF. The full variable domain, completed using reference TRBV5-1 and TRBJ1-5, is KAGVTQTPRYLIKTRGQQVTLSCSPISGHRSVSWYQQTPGQGLQFLFEYFSETQRNKGNFPGRFSGRQFSNSRSEMNVSTLELGDSALYLCASSLDQGPQHFGDGTRLSIL.

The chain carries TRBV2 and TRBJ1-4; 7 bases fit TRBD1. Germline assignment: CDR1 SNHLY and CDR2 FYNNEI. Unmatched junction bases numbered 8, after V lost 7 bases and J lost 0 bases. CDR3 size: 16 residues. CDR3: CASNVQGLATNEKLFF. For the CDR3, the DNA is TGTGCCAGCAACGTACAGGGGCTTGCAACTAATGAAAAACTGTTTTTT.